What follows are 4 T cell receptor beta chains derived from one specimen sequenced in a study of shared clonotypes between healthy human individuals. Assay: immunoSEQ multiplex PCR; the TCRdb copy retains only in-frame clones and omits some. The table records 800,000 to 1,200,000 clones, more than 75% of them present only once. Sequenced: memory CD4+ T cells from PBMCs. Sample subset: CD45RA-negative fraction. These receptors originate from a man aged 18 to 29 in good health. Some clones in this sample may be carry-over from other donors' samples.

The rearrangement links TRBV9 to TRBJ2-7; 9 bases match TRBD1. The CDR3 is 14 amino acids. V dropped 3 bases and J dropped 2; count of bases not matched to a gene: 3. Germline V CDR1 and CDR2: SGDLS, YYNGEE. Here the CDR3 reads CASSAGTGTYEQYF. Written as DNA, the CDR3 is TGTGCCAGCAGCGCCGGGACAGGGACCTACGAGCAGTACTTC.

The gene calls are TRBV12-2 and TRBJ1-5; the DNA was not used to check the table's D call, TRBD1. TRBV12-2 corresponds to a pseudogene. The CDR3 runs to 18 residues. This CDR3 is CASRLDILQGARNQPQHF. Here the CDR3 DNA reads TGTGCAAGTCGCTTAGACATACTACAGGGGGCGAGAAATCAGCCCCAGCATTTT.

This clone was seen once. Compared with germline, one end of the junction differs, possibly owing to a read error. The gene calls are TRBV7-2 and TRBJ2-5, with 8 bases aligning to TRBD2. Germline V gene sequence: CDR1 SGHTA, CDR2 FQGNSA. The CDR3 consists of 14 residues. The CDR3 nucleotides are TGTGCCAGCAGCATAGCGGGACCGGGAGAGACCCAGTACTTC. This codes for CASSIAGPGETQYF.

The rearrangement joins TRBV5-1 to TRBJ2-2; D might be TRBD2 (6 bases). The CDR3 runs to 15 residues. Germline V gives CDR1 SGHRS, CDR2 YFSETQ. The ends were cut back, 0 bases at V and 1 base at J, with 7 bases in the middle. The CDR3 is CASSLGGVNTGELFF. CDR3 in DNA: TGCGCCAGCAGCTTGGGCGGGGTGAACACCGGGGAGCTGTTTTTT. Full variable domain (rest looked up from reference TRBV5-1 and TRBJ2-2): KAGVTQTPRYLIKTRGQQVTLSCSPISGHRSVSWYQQTPGQGLQFLFEYFSETQRNKGNFPGRFSGRQFSNSRSEMNVSTLELGDSALYLCASSLGGVNTGELFFGEGSRLTVL.